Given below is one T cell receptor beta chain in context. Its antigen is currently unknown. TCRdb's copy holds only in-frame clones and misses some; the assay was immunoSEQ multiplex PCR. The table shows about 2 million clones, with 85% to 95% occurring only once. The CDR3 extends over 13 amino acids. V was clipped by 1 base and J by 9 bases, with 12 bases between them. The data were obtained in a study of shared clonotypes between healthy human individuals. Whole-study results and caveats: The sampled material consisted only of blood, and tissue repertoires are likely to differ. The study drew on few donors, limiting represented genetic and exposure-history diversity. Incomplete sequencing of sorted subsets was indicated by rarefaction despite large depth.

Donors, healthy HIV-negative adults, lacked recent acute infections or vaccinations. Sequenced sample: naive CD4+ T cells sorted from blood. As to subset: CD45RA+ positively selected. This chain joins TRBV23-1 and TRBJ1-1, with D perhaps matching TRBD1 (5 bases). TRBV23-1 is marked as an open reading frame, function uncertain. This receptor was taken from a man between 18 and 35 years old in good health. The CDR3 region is CASSQCGTIQAFF. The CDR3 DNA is TGCGCCAGCAGTCAATGTGGGACCATCCAAGCTTTCTTT.